These T cell receptor beta chains were read from a single sample in a study of cytomegalovirus exposure and HLA in healthy donors. Data came from immunoSEQ multiplex PCR; TCRdb stores just in-frame clones and leaves some out. The sample yields 200,000 to 250,000 clones, just over 75% seen once. The sequenced sample consisted of PBMCs. The receptors originated from a woman aged 60-75 years in good health and CMV-seropositive. CDR3s include the opening cysteine and the closing phenylalanine or tryptophan. D genes are given only for firm matches. Clone sizes are given selectively: once, few, many, or a class where the clone is expanded.

size: -; V: TRBV29-1; D: TRBD1; J: TRBJ2-7; DNA: TGCAGCGTAGATACAGGGGAAAGGGGCGAGCAGTACTTC; CDR3: CSVDTGERGEQYF
size: -; V: TRBV6-1; D: TRBD2; J: TRBJ2-2; DNA: TGTGCCAGCAGTGATAGCGGGAGCACCGGGGAGCTGTTTTTT; CDR3: CASSDSGSTGELFF
size: -; V: TRBV10-2; D: -; J: TRBJ1-1; DNA: TGCGCCAGCAGTGAAATCGCGTTACGAGGCACTGAAGCTTTCTTT; CDR3: CASSEIALRGTEAFF
size: -; V: TRBV11-1; D: TRBD1; J: TRBJ2-5; DNA: TGTGCCAGCAGCTCTAACAGGGGAGAGACCCAGTACTTC; CDR3: CASSSNRGETQYF
size: once; V: TRBV28; D: -; J: TRBJ2-3; DNA: TGTGCCAGCAGTCCACCCGGACAGAGACCAGATACGCAGTATTTT; CDR3: CASSPPGQRPDTQYF
size: -; V: TRBV7-9; D: -; J: TRBJ2-2; DNA: TGTGCATCCGGGGAGCGGGACACCGGGGAGCTGTTTTTT; CDR3: CASGERDTGELFF
size: few; V: TRBV5-1; D: TRBD2; J: TRBJ2-3; DNA: TGCGCCAGCAGCCCGGAGGTCCTAGCGGGCACAGATACGCAGTATTTT; CDR3: CASSPEVLAGTDTQYF
size: -; V: TRBV11-2; D: -; J: TRBJ1-1; DNA: TGTGCCAGCAGCTTAGACAGGGTGGCTGAAGCTTTCTTT; CDR3: CASSLDRVAEAFF
size: -; V: TRBV28; D: -; J: TRBJ1-1; DNA: TGTGCCGGCCAAACACCCGGGGGAGCCACTGAAGCTTTCTTT; CDR3: CAGQTPGGATEAFF
size: -; V: TRBV5-1; D: TRBD1; J: TRBJ1-1; DNA: TGCGCCAGCGGCGGGGGACAGGAGAACACTGAAGCTTTCTTT; CDR3: CASGGGQENTEAFF
size: -; V: TRBV5-4; D: TRBD2; J: TRBJ2-3; DNA: TGTGCCAGCAAACTAGCGGGGGGCCCAGATACGCAGTATTTT; CDR3: CASKLAGGPDTQYF
size: -; V: TRBV7-2; D: -; J: TRBJ1-6; DNA: TGTGCCAGCAGCTTAGGGGCAGCCATTTCCTATAATTCACCCCTCCACTTT; CDR3: CASSLGAAISYNSPLHF
size: -; V: TRBV10-3; D: -; J: TRBJ1-2; DNA: TGTGCCATCAGTGATACCCGTGGGGCAGGTGACGGCTACACCTTC; CDR3: CAISDTRGAGDGYTF
size: once; V: TRBV27; D: -; J: TRBJ2-3; DNA: TGTGCCAGCAGTTTAACCTCTACCTACACAGATACGCAGTATTTT; CDR3: CASSLTSTYTDTQYF
size: -; V: TRBV28; D: -; J: TRBJ2-5; DNA: TGTGCCAGCAGTTTAGGGTCGCGGGTGGAGACCCAGTACTTC; CDR3: CASSLGSRVETQYF
size: -; V: TRBV18; D: -; J: TRBJ1-5; DNA: TGTGCCAGCTCACCACCGAGGGCAGGGGGCAATCAGCCCCAGCATTTT; CDR3: CASSPPRAGGNQPQHF
size: -; V: TRBV28; D: TRBD1; J: TRBJ1-1; DNA: TGTGCCAGCATCCTGACAGGGGGCTCTGAAGCTTTCTTT; CDR3: CASILTGGSEAFF
size: -; V: TRBV5-6; D: TRBD2; J: TRBJ2-3; DNA: TGTGCCAGCAGTTACCTAGCGGGAGGGACGGATACGCAGTATTTT; CDR3: CASSYLAGGTDTQYF
size: -; V: TRBV6-4; D: -; J: TRBJ2-7; DNA: TGTGCCAGCAGTGACCTTAGCGAGTCAAACCCTTCCTACGAGCAGTACTTC; CDR3: CASSDLSESNPSYEQYF
size: -; V: TRBV15; D: -; J: TRBJ2-1; DNA: TGTGCCACCAGCAGGGGGGGACAGAACAATGAGCAGTTCTTC; CDR3: CATSRGGQNNEQFF
size: -; V: TRBV29-1; D: TRBD1; J: TRBJ1-1; DNA: TGCAGCGTTGAATCTAGGGGGCGGAAAGCTTTCTTT; CDR3: CSVESRGRKAFF
size: -; V: TRBV19; D: TRBD1; J: TRBJ1-6; DNA: TGTGCCAGTAGCCTACAGCTGGGACAGCATTCACCCCTCCACTTT; CDR3: CASSLQLGQHSPLHF
size: -; V: TRBV5-1; D: -; J: TRBJ2-1; DNA: TGCGCCAGCACTATGGGGGGACAGCGTAATGAGCAGTTCTTC; CDR3: CASTMGGQRNEQFF
size: -; V: TRBV7-2; D: -; J: TRBJ1-1; DNA: TGTGCCAGCAGCTTAGCAACAGTGAACACTGAAGCTTTCTTT; CDR3: CASSLATVNTEAFF
size: -; V: TRBV2; D: TRBD1; J: TRBJ2-7; DNA: TGTGCCAGCAGTAGACAGGGAAGCTCCTACGAGCAGTACTTC; CDR3: CASSRQGSSYEQYF
size: -; V: TRBV29-1; D: TRBD1; J: TRBJ1-1; DNA: TGCAGCGTTGGAACTCTAGGGGGCGGTGAAGCTTTCTTT; CDR3: CSVGTLGGGEAFF
size: -; V: TRBV5-1; D: -; J: TRBJ2-5; DNA: TGCGCCAGCACGCTACAAGAGACCCAGTACTTC; CDR3: CASTLQETQYF
size: -; V: TRBV11-2; D: -; J: TRBJ2-1; DNA: TGTGCCAGCACCCCCGATTACAGGGGAGGCAATGAGCAGTTCTTC; CDR3: CASTPDYRGGNEQFF
size: -; V: TRBV7-9; D: -; J: TRBJ1-3; DNA: TGTTCCAGCAGCTTCCCTCAAGGAGACACCATATATTTT; CDR3: CSSSFPQGDTIYF
size: -; V: TRBV6-5; D: -; J: TRBJ2-3; DNA: TGTGCCAGCAGTTACTCCAGGCGAACCAGGGATACGCAGTATTTT; CDR3: CASSYSRRTRDTQYF
size: -; V: TRBV30; D: -; J: TRBJ1-5; DNA: TGTGCCTGGAGTGTCCGGGGGGATCAGCCCCAGCATTTT; CDR3: CAWSVRGDQPQHF
size: -; V: TRBV5-1; D: TRBD1; J: TRBJ1-6; DNA: TGCGCCAGCTCAAATCGGGGGACAGGGGATTCACCCCTCCACTTT; CDR3: CASSNRGTGDSPLHF
size: -; V: TRBV30; D: -; J: TRBJ1-4; DNA: TGTGCCTGGGCGAGAGGGGGGGAGGAAAAACTGTTTTTT; CDR3: CAWARGGEEKLFF
size: -; V: TRBV19; D: TRBD1; J: TRBJ1-3; DNA: TGTGCCAGTAGCAGGGGGAACTCTGGAAACACCATATATTTT; CDR3: CASSRGNSGNTIYF
size: -; V: TRBV29-1; D: -; J: TRBJ2-3; DNA: TGCAGCGTTGGAGGGGGGGCCACAGATACGCAGTATTTT; CDR3: CSVGGGATDTQYF
size: -; V: TRBV11-3; D: -; J: TRBJ2-4; DNA: TGTGCCAGCAGCTTATCGGAGTTAGACATTCAGTACTTC; CDR3: CASSLSELDIQYF
size: -; V: TRBV28; D: TRBD1; J: TRBJ1-3; DNA: TGTGCCAGCAGTTCGGACAGGGGGACCGGAAACACCATATATTTT; CDR3: CASSSDRGTGNTIYF
size: -; V: TRBV25-1; D: -; J: TRBJ1-2; DNA: TGTGCCAGCAGTGAATCCCTGACTCATGGCTACACCTTC; CDR3: CASSESLTHGYTF
size: -; V: TRBV18; D: -; J: TRBJ1-1; DNA: TGTGCCAGCTCGGACACAGCGAACACTGAAGCTTTCTTT; CDR3: CASSDTANTEAFF
size: -; V: TRBV10-3; D: -; J: TRBJ2-1; DNA: TGTGCCATCAGTGATGTAGCCCCCCATGAGCAGTTCTTC; CDR3: CAISDVAPHEQFF
size: -; V: TRBV5-1; D: TRBD2; J: TRBJ2-7; DNA: TGCGCCAGCAGTGGCGGGAGCTCCTACGAGCAGTACTTC; CDR3: CASSGGSSYEQYF
size: few; V: TRBV4-1; D: -; J: TRBJ1-4; DNA: TGCGCCAGCAGCCAGCGGGACGGAAGAACTAATGAAAAACTGTTTTTT; CDR3: CASSQRDGRTNEKLFF
size: -; V: TRBV6-1; D: -; J: TRBJ2-1; DNA: TGTGCCAGCAGTGAGACTCGCCCTACCGCTGAGCAGTTCTTC; CDR3: CASSETRPTAEQFF
size: -; V: TRBV10-3; D: -; J: TRBJ2-1; DNA: TGTGCCATCAGTGAGTCGGACAGTTCCTACAATGAGCAGTTCTTC; CDR3: CAISESDSSYNEQFF
size: -; V: TRBV4-2; D: TRBD1; J: TRBJ1-1; DNA: TGTGCCAGCAGCCAAGCGGGACAGGTCATTAACACTGAAGCTTTCTTT; CDR3: CASSQAGQVINTEAFF
size: -; V: TRBV5-1; D: TRBD2; J: TRBJ2-1; DNA: TGCGCCAGCAGCTTGTCGGGGGGACGAGTGTTCTATGAGCAGTTCTTC; CDR3: CASSLSGGRVFYEQFF
size: -; V: TRBV5-8; D: -; J: TRBJ2-7; DNA: TGTGCCAGCAGCTTGGGAGGGAACCGGGCCGAGCAGTACTTC; CDR3: CASSLGGNRAEQYF
size: -; V: TRBV28; D: TRBD1; J: TRBJ1-4; DNA: TGTGCCAGCAGTTTCCAGGACAGGGGATGGAGAGAAAAACTGTTTTTT; CDR3: CASSFQDRGWREKLFF
size: -; V: TRBV4-2; D: TRBD1; J: TRBJ1-4; DNA: TGTGCCAGCAGCCACTTGACAGGGATTCCTAATGAAAAACTGTTTTTT; CDR3: CASSHLTGIPNEKLFF
size: -; V: TRBV9; D: TRBD2; J: TRBJ2-5; DNA: TGTGCCAGCAGCGTAGGTGAGCGGGGGGGCCGGTTTGAGACCCAGTACTTC; CDR3: CASSVGERGGRFETQYF
size: -; V: TRBV15; D: -; J: TRBJ1-5; DNA: TGTGCCACCAGCACAGGTAACAGCAATCAGCCCCAGCATTTT; CDR3: CATSTGNSNQPQHF